The T cell receptor (beta chain) under discussion was sequenced for a study of monozygotic twins with inflammatory bowel disease. cDNA for TCRalpha and TCRbeta was amplified by nested PCRs of 15 to 20 then about 10 cycles. TCRdb reprocessed the 5' RACE reads and keeps a single row for each CDR3 protein, giving no DNA. The table for this sample gives approximately 150,000 distinct CDR3 sequences. The germline V gene has CDR1 DFQATT and CDR2 SNEGSKA (reference sequence). This CDR3 has 15 residues. The chain has TRBV20-1 and TRBJ1-5; TCRdb gives TRBD1 as the D gene, but with no DNA this cannot be confirmed. What was sequenced was blood. This receptor was identified in a human donor with ulcerative colitis or Crohn's disease, or a healthy co-twin of an affected twin (not recorded which). The CDR3 sequence: CSARPLDRGHQPQHF.